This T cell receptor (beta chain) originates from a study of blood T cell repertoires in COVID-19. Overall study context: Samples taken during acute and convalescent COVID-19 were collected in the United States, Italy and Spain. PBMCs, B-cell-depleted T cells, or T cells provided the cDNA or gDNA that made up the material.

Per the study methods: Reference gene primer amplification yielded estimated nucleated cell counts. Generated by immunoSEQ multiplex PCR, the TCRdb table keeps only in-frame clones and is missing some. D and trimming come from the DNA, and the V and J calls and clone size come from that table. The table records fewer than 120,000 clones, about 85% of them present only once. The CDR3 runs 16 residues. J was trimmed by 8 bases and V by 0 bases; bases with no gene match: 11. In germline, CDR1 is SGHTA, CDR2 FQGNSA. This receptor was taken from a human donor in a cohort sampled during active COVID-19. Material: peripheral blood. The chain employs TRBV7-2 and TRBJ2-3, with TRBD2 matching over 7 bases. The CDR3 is CASSLALAAPLGTQYF. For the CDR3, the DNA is TGTGCCAGCAGCTTAGCCCTAGCGGCACCGCTGGGTACGCAGTATTTT. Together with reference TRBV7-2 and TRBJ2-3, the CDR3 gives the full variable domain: GAGVSQSPSNKVTEKGKDVELRCDPISGHTALYWYRQSLGQGLEFLIYFQGNSAPDKSGLPSDRFSAERTGGSVSTLTIQRTQQEDSAVYLCASSLALAAPLGTQYFGPGTRLTVL.